These 19 T cell receptor beta chains were sequenced from one sample in a study of CD8 T cells in Susac syndrome. cDNA came from about 0.46 to 1 ug RNA primed by random hexamers. TCRdb recomputed calls from the immunoSEQ multiplex PCR reads with MiXCR, one row per CDR3 protein. This sample carries around 110,000 distinct CDR3 sequences, approximately 93% of them seen once, and the ten largest clones take roughly 0.38%. Sequencing was carried out using CD8+ T cells from PBMCs. All receptors come from a human donor with Susac syndrome.

The chain joins TRBV29-1 to TRBJ1-2, with TRBD1 matching over 9 bases. Looked up from germline, CDR1 is SQVTM and CDR2 is ANQGSEA. V shed 5 bases and J 5 bases; nucleotides not matched to a gene: 3. This CDR3 region has 12 residues. The chain's CDR3 is CSVPDRGYGYTF. CDR3 nucleotides: TGCAGCGTTCCCGACAGGGGGTATGGCTACACCTTC.

V usage is TRBV7-8 and J usage is TRBJ2-1, with 11 bases matching TRBD2. V dropped 5 bases and J dropped 4; count of bases not matched to a gene: 10. Germline V lookup: CDR1 SGHVS, CDR2 FQNEAQ. The CDR3 extends over 17 amino acids. Written as DNA, the CDR3 is TGTGCCAGCAGCCCTCTTGACGGGACTAGCGGTTACAATGAGCAGTTCTTC. It encodes CASSPLDGTSGYNEQFF.

V is TRBV18 and J is TRBJ2-7; no definite D call. The CDR3 loop spans 11 amino acids. V lost 4 bases and J 6 bases, leaving 7 bases between the germline ends. CDR1 KGHSH and CDR2 LQKENI come from the germline V gene. As DNA, the CDR3 is TGTGCCAGCTCACTCACGGGCGAGCAGTACTTC. Its translation: CASSLTGEQYF. The full variable domain, its missing parts supplied by reference TRBV18 and TRBJ2-7, is NAGVMQNPRHLVRRRGQEARLRCSPMKGHSHVYWYRQLPEEGLKFMVYLQKENIIDESGMPKERFSAEFPKEGPSILRIQQVVRGDSAAYFCASSLTGEQYFGPGTRLTVT.

The gene calls are TRBV3-1 and TRBJ2-5; D is undetermined. Germline V gene sequence: CDR1 LGHDT, CDR2 YNNKEL (reference sequence). V gave up 0 bases and J gave up 0 bases, with 8 bases separating them. CDR3 length equals 15 residues. CDR3 nucleotide sequence: TGTGCCAGCAGCCAAGATCTTTATAACCAAGAGACCCAGTACTTC. Encoded protein: CASSQDLYNQETQYF.

The chain employs TRBV27 and TRBJ2-3; D is ambiguous. Germline V gene sequence: CDR1 MNHEY, CDR2 SMNVEV (reference sequence). The ends were cut back, 0 bases at V and 2 bases at J, with 12 bases in the middle. The CDR3 has 16 residues. The CDR3 sequence is CASSLSWLSTTDTQYF. The CDR3 DNA reads as TGTGCCAGCAGTTTATCGTGGTTGAGTACCACAGATACGCAGTATTTT.

This rearrangement joins TRBV24-1 to TRBJ1-6; no clear D. The CDR3 totals 14 residues. Germline assignment: CDR1 KGHDR and CDR2 SFDVKD. Trimming shortened V by 9 bases and J by 8 bases, and 16 bases separated the two germline ends. CDR3 amino acids: CATPPWMKDSPLHF. The CDR3, as DNA: TGTGCCACCCCCCCTTGGATGAAGGATTCACCCCTCCACTTT.

The genes are TRBV9 and TRBJ2-7; 9 bases are a match to TRBD2. CDR1 and CDR2 from the germline V gene are SGDLS and YYNGEE. CDR3 length equals 15 residues. V was pared by 0 bases and J by 4 bases, with 5 bases of the junction left unmatched. This chain's CDR3 is CASSVAGGGAYEQYF. In DNA, the CDR3 is TGTGCCAGCAGCGTAGCTGGCGGGGGGGCGTACGAGCAGTACTTC. Based on the CDR3 plus reference TRBV9 and TRBJ2-7, the full variable domain is DSGVTQTPKHLITATGQRVTLRCSPRSGDLSVYWYQQSLDQGLQFLIQYYNGEERAKGNILERFSAQQFPDLHSELNLSSLELGDSALYFCASSVAGGGAYEQYFGPGTRLTVT.

The J gene is TRBJ1-6, the V gene TRBV3-1; TRBD1 might be the D (6 bases). The CDR3 spans 18 residues. Germline CDR1 is LGHDT and CDR2 is YNNKEL (reference sequence). V shed 0 bases and J shed 9 bases, with 21 bases lying between them. This CDR3 reads CASSQDYDRTALGSPLHF. CDR3 coding DNA: TGTGCCAGCAGCCAAGACTATGACAGGACAGCCTTAGGTTCACCCCTCCACTTT.

The V and J genes are TRBV7-3 and TRBJ2-2; no firm D call. V dropped 3 bases and J dropped 7 bases, with 3 bases sitting between them. The CDR3 extends over 11 amino acids. In germline, CDR1 is SGHTA, CDR2 FQGTGA. The CDR3 spells CASSFDGELFF. The CDR3 DNA reads as TGTGCCAGCAGCTTCGACGGGGAGCTGTTTTTT.

J is TRBJ2-3 and V is TRBV29-1, with 11 bases matching TRBD1. The V segment lost 6 bases and the J segment 5 bases; nucleotides outside the gene matches: 7. The CDR3 is made up of 14 amino acids. Per germline, CDR1 SQVTM and CDR2 ANQGSEA. The CDR3 nucleotides read TGCAGCGTCCACTCCGGGACAGGGGGAGATACGCAGTATTTT. It encodes CSVHSGTGGDTQYF.

The chain joins TRBV2 to TRBJ2-3; 7 nucleotides line up with TRBD1. The CDR3 has 17 residues. V was pared by 7 bases and J by 0 bases, with 13 bases of the junction left unmatched. Per germline, CDR1 SNHLY and CDR2 FYNNEI. The CDR3 here is CASIRGTGDLSTDTQYF. The CDR3 DNA is TGTGCCAGCATAAGAGGTACAGGGGATCTAAGCACAGATACGCAGTATTTT.

The chain couples TRBV6-2 or TRBV6-3 to TRBJ2-1, with unresolved D. Trimming shortened V by 0 bases and J by 0 bases, and 9 bases separated the two germline ends. The CDR3 has 16 residues. Looked up from germline, CDR1 is MNHEY and CDR2 is SVGEGT. The CDR3: CASSYSEASSYNEQFF. The CDR3 DNA is TGTGCCAGCAGTTACTCTGAAGCGAGCTCCTACAATGAGCAGTTCTTC.

The V gene is TRBV24-1, the J gene TRBJ2-3; maybe TRBD2 (5 bases). V shed 2 bases and J shed 6 bases, with 11 bases lying between them. Looked up from germline, CDR1 is KGHDR and CDR2 is SFDVKD. This CDR3 has 14 residues. DNA of the CDR3: TGTGCCACCAGTGATTCTCTAGCAGCCGATACGCAGTATTTT. Protein product: CATSDSLAADTQYF.

This chain uses TRBV27 with TRBJ2-7, with D perhaps matching TRBD1 or TRBD2 (5 bases each). Germline V lookup: CDR1 MNHEY, CDR2 SMNVEV (reference sequence). The CDR3 is 12 residues long. V was clipped by 8 bases and J by 2 bases, with 10 bases between them. Here the CDR3 reads CASQGDPYEQYF. The CDR3 DNA is TGTGCCAGCCAAGGGGACCCCTACGAGCAGTACTTC.

V usage is TRBV27 and J usage is TRBJ2-2, with TRBD2 as a possible D gene (5 bases). CDR1 and CDR2 from the germline V gene are MNHEY and SMNVEV (reference sequence). The CDR3 covers 14 residues. Trimming left V 10 bases short and J 4 bases short, with 16 bases between. DNA of the CDR3: TGTGCCACCACTAGGTACCCCCTCACCGGGGAGCTGTTTTTT. It specifies CATTRYPLTGELFF.

The rearrangement joins TRBV27 to TRBJ1-4; unclear D gene. This CDR3 spans 14 amino acids. The germline gives CDR1 MNHEY, CDR2 SMNVEV (reference sequence). V lost 3 bases, J lost 2 bases, and 7 bases lay in between. The DNA of the CDR3 is TGTGCCAGCAGTTTGGTGGGGACTAATGAAAAACTGTTTTTT. It yields the protein CASSLVGTNEKLFF.

The gene calls are TRBV6-2 or TRBV6-3 and TRBJ2-3, with 9 bases identical to TRBD2. The germline gives CDR1 MNHEY, CDR2 SVGEGT. The CDR3 runs 14 residues. Germline trimming cut 5 bases from V and 5 bases from J; bases unmatched to any gene: 5. The CDR3 here is CASSRTSDKDTQYF. In nucleotides, the CDR3 is TGTGCCAGCAGTCGGACTAGCGACAAAGATACGCAGTATTTT.

The chain joins TRBV5-1 to TRBJ2-7; TRBD2 agrees at 8 bases. The CDR3 runs 16 residues. Germline V gene lookup returns CDR1 SGHRS and CDR2 YFSETQ. Losses at the gene ends were 0 bases for V and 3 bases for J; bases not matched to a gene: 8. This chain's CDR3 is CASSLEAGGTYYEQYF. The CDR3 nucleotides are TGCGCCAGCAGCTTGGAGGCGGGGGGCACGTACTACGAGCAGTACTTC.

The V call is TRBV24-1, the J call TRBJ2-1, with TRBD1 matching 7 bases. This CDR3 comprises 13 residues. CDR1 and CDR2 (germline): KGHDR, SFDVKD. The V and J ends lost 3 bases and 7 bases, in that order; junction bases with no gene match: 2. The CDR3 sequence: CATSDLTGNEQFF. The CDR3 DNA reads TGTGCCACCAGTGATCTGACAGGGAATGAGCAGTTCTTC.